One and the same sample provided the 5 T cell receptor beta chains below, sequenced in a study of cytomegalovirus exposure and HLA in healthy donors. Data came from immunoSEQ multiplex PCR; TCRdb stores just in-frame clones and leaves some out. This sample has around 150,000 clones; around nine tenths occur once, and the top ten carry 7.5% to 8.5%. The specimen sequenced was PBMCs. The receptors were sampled from a woman aged 18-30 years in good health and CMV-seropositive.

This chain uses TRBV5-1 with TRBJ2-1, with TRBD2 as a possible D gene (5 bases). CDR1 and CDR2 (germline): SGHRS, YFSETQ. The CDR3 totals 16 residues. Trimming took off 0 bases at V and 0 bases at J, with 10 bases between the two ends. The CDR3 reads CASSLAPGVSYNEQFF. In DNA form, the CDR3 reads TGCGCCAGCAGCTTGGCGCCCGGGGTCTCCTACAATGAGCAGTTCTTC.

This clone has just one count. The rearrangement links TRBV4-3 to TRBJ1-1, with unresolved D. In germline, CDR1 is LGHNA, CDR2 YSLEER. The CDR3 length is 13 residues. V was trimmed by 0 bases and J by 12 bases, leaving 14 bases between them. This chain's CDR3 is CASSQEFSWETFF. CDR3 nucleotide sequence: TGCGCCAGCAGCCAAGAATTTTCATGGGAGACTTTCTTT.

This rearrangement joins TRBV9 to TRBJ2-1; 12 bases fit TRBD2. Germline CDR1 and CDR2: SGDLS and YYNGEE. This CDR3 comprises 20 residues. J gave up 0 bases and V 0 bases, and 10 bases lay outside the gene matches. The CDR3 DNA is TGTGCCAGCAGCGTAGCTGGTACTAGCGGGGGGCCTAGCTCCTACAATGAGCAGTTCTTC. It translates to CASSVAGTSGGPSSYNEQFF.

DNA of the CDR3: TGTGCCAGCAGTTTCCGCAGGGGCCGGTACGAGCAGTACTTC. Protein: CASSFRRGRYEQYF. The chain employs TRBV28 and TRBJ2-7; TRBD1 might be the D (6 bases). The length of the CDR3 is 14 residues. Trimming shortened V by 3 bases and J by 4 bases, and 13 bases separated the two germline ends. Germline values: CDR1 MDHEN, CDR2 SYDVKM.

The chain has TRBV6-5 and TRBJ1-2, with 10 bases that match TRBD1. Germline CDR1 reads MNHEY; CDR2 reads SVGAGI. Trimming removed 5 bases from V and 4 bases from J; junction bases left unmatched: 4. CDR3 size: 14 residues. This CDR3 is CASSMGQGRYGYTF. Here the CDR3 DNA reads TGTGCCAGCAGTATGGGACAGGGGCGCTATGGCTACACCTTC.